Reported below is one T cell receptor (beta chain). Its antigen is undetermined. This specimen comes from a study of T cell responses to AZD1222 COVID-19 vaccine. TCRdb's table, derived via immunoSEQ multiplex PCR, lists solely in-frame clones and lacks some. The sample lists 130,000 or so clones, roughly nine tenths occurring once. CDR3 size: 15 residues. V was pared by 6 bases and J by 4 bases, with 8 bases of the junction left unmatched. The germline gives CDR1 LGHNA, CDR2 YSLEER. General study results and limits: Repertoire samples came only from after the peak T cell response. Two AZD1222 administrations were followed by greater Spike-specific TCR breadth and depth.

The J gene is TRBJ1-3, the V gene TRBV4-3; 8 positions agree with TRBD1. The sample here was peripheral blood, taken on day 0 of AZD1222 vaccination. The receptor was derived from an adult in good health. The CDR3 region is CASSDGQGLGNTIYF. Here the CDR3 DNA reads TGCGCCAGCAGTGACGGACAGGGACTCGGAAACACCATATATTTT.